Shown below are 12 T cell receptor beta chains from a single sample sequenced in a study of cytomegalovirus exposure and HLA in healthy donors (dated by TCRdb to 2015 to 2018). The library relied on the immunoSEQ multiplex PCR assay. For the multiplex PCR, a mixture combining 60 forward primers for TCR Vbeta segments and 13 reverse primers for TCR Jbeta segments was used. The source is immuneACCESS, and TCRdb retained only in-frame sequences with V and J called. Part of the clones is not carried over; for the studies checked, unresolved V genes explain less than half of this, and the remainder is unexplained. The sample contains some 130,000 clones, about 80% of them found a single time. The leading ten clones occupy roughly 6.8% of the sample. Sequencing used PBMCs. Receptors were obtained from a man in his forties or fifties in good health and CMV-seropositive.

V usage is TRBV10-3 and J usage is TRBJ1-1; D not certain. V shed 2 bases and J shed 9 bases, with 16 bases lying between them. From germline, CDR1 is ENHRY and CDR2 SYGVKD. The CDR3 sequence is 14 residues long. The CDR3 DNA sequence: TGTGCCATCAGTGAGCGTACCCGGAGGGAGAAAGCTTTCTTT. It codes for CAISERTRREKAFF.

This chain uses TRBV7-2 with TRBJ1-2, with TRBD1 matching over 8 bases. The V gene's germline CDR1 is SGHTA and CDR2 FQGNSA. The CDR3 is 16 amino acids. The ends lost 5 bases at V and 8 bases at J; junction bases unmatched: 16. CDR3 loop: CASSDSPGTGKRGYTF. As DNA, the CDR3 is TGTGCCAGCAGCGACAGTCCCGGGACAGGAAAAAGGGGCTACACCTTC.

This chain uses TRBV23-1 with TRBJ1-5; the match to TRBD1 covers 11 bases. TRBV23-1 is filed as an ORF, its function uncertain. The junction had 7 bases not matched to a gene; V was cut back by 11 bases and J by 4 bases. This CDR3 contains 14 residues. This chain's CDR3 is CACEGTGGNQPQHF. CDR3 in DNA: TGCGCCTGCGAAGGGACAGGGGGAAATCAGCCCCAGCATTTT.

This clone occurred a few times. V is TRBV28 and J is TRBJ1-5; D is unresolved. The CDR3 consists of 15 residues. V was pared by 4 bases and J by 0 bases, with 10 bases between. Germline V gene lookup returns CDR1 MDHEN and CDR2 SYDVKM. CDR3 in amino acids: CASSSAGYSNQPQHF. CDR3 nucleotide sequence: TGTGCCAGCAGTTCTGCGGGATATAGCAATCAGCCCCAGCATTTT.

The V and J genes are TRBV30 and TRBJ2-7, with D possibly TRBD2 on 6 matching bases. Trimming cost V 8 bases and J 2 bases, with 19 bases left between them. This CDR3 spans 14 amino acids. Germline V gives CDR1 GTSNPN, CDR2 SVGIG (reference sequence). The CDR3 bases are TGTGCCGTGGTGTCGGCTAGCGCCACCTACGAGCAGTACTTC. This sequence encodes CAVVSASATYEQYF.

The count of this clone is one. The chain employs TRBV2 and TRBJ2-3, with 8 nucleotides matching TRBD1. CDR3 length: 14 residues. The germline V gene encodes CDR1 SNHLY and CDR2 FYNNEI. The junction had 6 bases not matched to a gene; V was cut back by 6 bases and J by 4 bases. The CDR3: CASRQGQAADTQYF. The CDR3 DNA reads as TGTGCCAGCAGGCAGGGACAGGCGGCAGATACGCAGTATTTT.

CDR3 sequence (DNA): TGTGCCAGCAGCTTAGCGGGGACAATACGCTCCTACGAGCAGTACTTC. Translation: CASSLAGTIRSYEQYF. The chain has TRBV11-2 and TRBJ2-7; D may be TRBD1 (6 bases). V shed 1 base and J shed 0 bases, with 13 bases lying between them. The CDR3 contains 16 residues. Germline V gives CDR1 SGHAT, CDR2 FQNNGV.

The chain combines TRBV5-6 with TRBJ1-2, with a weak D call TRBD1 (6 bases). This CDR3 has 14 amino acids. V lost 4 bases to trimming and J lost 4 bases, with 14 bases between them. CDR1 is SGHDT, CDR2 YYEEEE, per germline. Here the CDR3 reads CASSMGAEVYGYTF. In nucleotides, the CDR3 is TGTGCCAGCAGCATGGGGGCGGAGGTCTATGGCTACACCTTC. The complete variable domain, with remaining parts taken from reference TRBV5-6 and TRBJ1-2, reads DAGVTQSPTHLIKTRGQQVTLRCSPKSGHDTVSWYQQALGQGPQFIFQYYEEEERQRGNFPDRFSGHQFPNYSSELNVNALLLGDSALYLCASSMGAEVYGYTFGSGTRLTVV.

This chain joins TRBV7-3 and TRBJ2-3; 9 positions agree with TRBD1. Germline V gives CDR1 SGHTA, CDR2 FQGTGA. CDR3 length equals 15 residues. Trimming cost V 5 bases and J 4 bases; bases outside gene matches: 7. The DNA of the CDR3 is TGTGCCAGCAGCCCCCGGACAGGGGAGGCAGATACGCAGTATTTT. Translated, it gives CASSPRTGEADTQYF. The full variable domain, its missing parts supplied by reference TRBV7-3 and TRBJ2-3, is GAGVSQTPSNKVTEKGKYVELRCDPISGHTALYWYRQSLGQGPEFLIYFQGTGAADDSGLPNDRFFAVRPEGSVSTLKIQRTERGDSAVYLCASSPRTGEADTQYFGPGTRLTVL.

The rearrangement uses TRBV6-1 and TRBJ1-6; maybe TRBD1 (6 bases). The CDR3 covers 15 residues. CDR1 is MNHNS and CDR2 is SASEGT in the germline V gene. V was pared by 2 bases and J by 7 bases, with 12 bases between. In DNA form, the CDR3 reads TGTGCCAGCAGTGAAACTAGACAGGAAAATTCACCCCTCCACTTT. Protein: CASSETRQENSPLHF.

The gene calls are TRBV5-5 and TRBJ1-3; D possibly corresponds to TRBD1 (6 bases). Germline V CDR1 and CDR2: SGHKS, YYEKEE (reference sequence). Trimming removed 5 bases from V and 2 bases from J, with 14 bases in between. The CDR3 has 15 amino acids. Here the CDR3 DNA reads TGTGCCAGCAGGAACAGGGACACTGCTGGAAACACCATATATTTT. Translation gives CASRNRDTAGNTIYF.

The chain recombines TRBV28 with TRBJ1-1; 7 positions match TRBD1. Unmatched junction bases numbered 9, after V lost 7 bases and J lost 4 bases. Germline V gene sequence: CDR1 MDHEN, CDR2 SYDVKM. The CDR3 runs to 14 residues. The CDR3 DNA follows: TGTGCCAGCATTTCAGGGGGGCAGAGCACTGAAGCTTTCTTT. Translating it yields CASISGGQSTEAFF.